This passage covers 23 T cell receptor beta chains from one sample sequenced in a study of T-cell reconstitution after alpha-beta-depleted transplantation in children. Researchers prepared the TCRbeta library using unique molecular identifiers, the study reports. TCRdb re-called the PCR reads with MiXCR, one entry per CDR3 protein. The sample includes approximately 1,000,000 distinct CDR3 sequences, less than 30% of them seen just once. The source was PBMCs, mostly from graft donor cells, collected 360 days after TCRalphabeta/CD19-depleted stem cell transplant. These receptors were obtained from a boy under three years old who had a stem cell transplant for SCID, so the T cells may come from the graft donor.

The V call is TRBV30, the J call TRBJ2-1, with D possibly TRBD2 on 5 matching bases. The germline V gene has CDR1 GTSNPN and CDR2 SVGIG (reference sequence). This CDR3 region has 14 residues. V lost 2 bases and J lost 3, with 11 bases in between. The CDR3 DNA reads TGTGCCTGGAGTCCCGGACTGGTCTACAATGAGCAGTTCTTC. Its protein product is CAWSPGLVYNEQFF. The full variable domain, in which reference TRBV30 and TRBJ2-1 provide the parts outside the CDR3, is SQTIHQWPATLVQPVGSPLSLECTVEGTSNPNLYWYRQAAGRGLQLLFYSVGIGQISSEVPQNLSASRPQDRQFILSSKKLLLSDSGFYLCAWSPGLVYNEQFFGPGTRLTVL.

This rearrangement joins TRBV12-3 or TRBV12-4 to TRBJ2-3; 11 bases map to TRBD2. This CDR3 spans 16 amino acids. J lost 4 bases, V lost 6 bases, and 9 bases had no gene match. The CDR3: CASRPMGSGGADTQYF. The DNA for the CDR3 is TGTGCCAGCAGGCCCATGGGTAGCGGGGGGGCAGATACGCAGTATTTT.

V gene TRBV5-1 combines with J gene TRBJ2-7, with a tentative D call TRBD2 (6 bases). Germline CDR1 is SGHRS and CDR2 is YFSETQ. V lost 0 bases to trimming and J lost 6 bases, with 16 bases between them. The CDR3 extends over 15 amino acids. CDR3 residues: CASSLDGGSYAEQYF. Here the CDR3 DNA reads TGCGCCAGCAGCTTGGATGGGGGGTCCTATGCCGAGCAGTACTTC.

This clonotype has just a few counts. The chain recombines TRBV2 with TRBJ2-7, with 7 bases aligning to TRBD1. V trimming: 5 bases; J trimming: 5 bases; junction bases outside the gene matches: 3. CDR1 is SNHLY and CDR2 is FYNNEI in the germline V gene. This CDR3 region has 12 residues. The CDR3 loop reads CASSRQGNEQYF. As DNA, the CDR3 is TGTGCCAGCAGTCGACAGGGAAACGAGCAGTACTTC.

This clonotype was recorded a few times. This chain connects TRBV6-1 to TRBJ1-3; D possibly corresponds to TRBD1 (6 bases). The germline V gene has CDR1 MNHNS and CDR2 SASEGT. Deletions cut 7 bases from V and 5 bases from J, with 15 bases between. This CDR3 spans 14 amino acids. As DNA, the CDR3 is TGTGCCAGCACCAAACACAGGGTTCGAAACACCATATATTTT. Translated, it gives CASTKHRVRNTIYF.

V gene TRBV29-1 combines with J gene TRBJ1-1; a possible D gene is TRBD1 (5 bases). Germline values: CDR1 SQVTM, CDR2 ANQGSEA. The length of the CDR3 is 15 residues. Trimming shortened V by 1 base and J by 3 bases, and 15 bases separated the two germline ends. This chain's CDR3 is CSVEGRGGLDTEAFF. The DNA for the CDR3 is TGCAGCGTTGAAGGAAGGGGAGGGTTGGACACTGAAGCTTTCTTT.

Written as DNA, the CDR3 is TGCAGTGCTAGAGATCTTATAGGGGGCGGGGGAGATTGGGCAACTAATGAAAAACTGTTTTTT. This codes for CSARDLIGGGGDWATNEKLFF. This sequence joins TRBV20-1 and TRBJ1-4, with 7 bases aligning to TRBD1. This CDR3 is built from 21 residues. Trimming took 0 bases from V and 0 from J; bases not matched to a gene: 19. Germline loops: CDR1 DFQATT, CDR2 SNEGSKA (reference sequence).

This clonotype was detected only a few times. The rearrangement joins TRBV12-3 or TRBV12-4 to TRBJ2-1, with 14 bases fitting TRBD2. This CDR3 spans 18 amino acids. Unmatched junction bases numbered 7, after V lost 6 bases and J lost 0 bases. The CDR3 protein is CASRGLAGGPSSYNEQFF. In DNA form, the CDR3 reads TGTGCCAGCAGAGGACTAGCGGGGGGACCAAGCTCCTACAATGAGCAGTTCTTC.

The chain joins TRBV6-2 or TRBV6-3 to TRBJ1-1, with no clear D. V lost 4 bases and J 4 bases, leaving 10 bases between the germline ends. This CDR3 comprises 13 residues. Germline V gene lookup returns CDR1 MNHEY and CDR2 SVGEGT. CDR3 DNA: TGTGCCAGCAGTTTAGTTCTAGGCACTGAAGCTTTCTTT. Translated, it gives CASSLVLGTEAFF.

The chain is built from TRBV12-3 or TRBV12-4 and TRBJ1-4; D gene uncertain. The CDR3 is 14 amino acids. V lost 5 bases, J lost 7 bases, and 14 bases lay in between. CDR3 DNA: TGTGCCAGCAGTGGCCTTGGGCTGAGTGAAAAACTGTTTTTT. This gives the protein CASSGLGLSEKLFF.

This clonotype has ten or more counts. V and J are TRBV6-2 or TRBV6-3 and TRBJ2-1; 7 nucleotides match TRBD2. From germline, CDR1 is MNHEY and CDR2 SVGEGT. After removal of 2 bases from V and 8 bases from J, the junction contained 0 bases not matched to a gene. This CDR3 contains 12 residues. The CDR3 region has the DNA TGTGCCAGCAGTTACCGGGGGGATGAGCAGTTCTTC. Translated: CASSYRGDEQFF.

The chain carries TRBV5-1 and TRBJ2-7; 16 bases map to TRBD2. J gave up 7 bases and V 0 bases, and 4 bases lay outside the gene matches. The length of the CDR3 is 16 residues. CDR1 is SGHRS and CDR2 is YFSETQ in the germline V gene. CDR3 region: CASSLEGLAGGREQYF. CDR3 nucleotide sequence: TGCGCCAGCAGCTTGGAGGGACTAGCGGGGGGGCGAGAGCAGTACTTC.

The CDR3 DNA follows: TGCAGCGTTGACAGCGGGGGGCCTGGGGCCAACGTCCTGACTTTC. It specifies CSVDSGGPGANVLTF. The chain uses TRBV29-1 and TRBJ2-6, with 9 bases that match TRBD2. The CDR3 is made up of 15 amino acids. Germline assignment: CDR1 SQVTM and CDR2 ANQGSEA. J lost 2 bases, V lost 3 bases, and 2 bases had no gene match.

This clonotype showed up just a few times. The chain couples TRBV25-1 to TRBJ2-3; TRBD2 aligns across 7 bases. This CDR3 is 17 amino acids long. In germline, CDR1 is MGHDK, CDR2 SYGVNS. The junction had 12 bases not matched to a gene; V was cut back by 2 bases and J by 4 bases. The CDR3 bases are TGTGCCAGCAGTGAACTCCCTGGGAGGGCGGGGGCAGATACGCAGTATTTT. Amino acid sequence: CASSELPGRAGADTQYF. The full variable domain, its missing parts supplied by reference TRBV25-1 and TRBJ2-3, is EADIYQTPRYLVIGTGKKITLECSQTMGHDKMYWYQQDPGMELHLIHYSYGVNSTEKGDLSSESTVSRIRTEHFPLTLESARPSHTSQYLCASSELPGRAGADTQYFGPGTRLTVL.

The chain recombines TRBV2 with TRBJ2-3, with D possibly matching TRBD1 (5 bases). Germline assignment: CDR1 SNHLY and CDR2 FYNNEI. The CDR3 covers 16 residues. V gave up 4 bases and J gave up 5 bases, with 19 bases separating them. CDR3: CASSGFDPGWRDTQYF. CDR3 nucleotide sequence: TGTGCCAGCAGTGGGTTTGACCCAGGGTGGAGAGATACGCAGTATTTT.

This clonotype was counted a few times. J is TRBJ1-3 and V is TRBV20-1; D unclear. This CDR3 spans 13 amino acids. The germline CDR1 and CDR2 sequences are DFQATT and SNEGSKA (reference sequence). The ends were cut back, 6 bases at V and 1 base at J, with 10 bases in the middle. Here the CDR3 reads CSARAGSGNTIYF. The CDR3 region has the DNA TGCAGTGCGCGGGCGGGGTCTGGAAACACCATATATTTT.

This chain uses TRBV6-1 with TRBJ2-1, with TRBD2 matching 10 bases. Germline CDR1 is MNHNS and CDR2 is SASEGT. This CDR3 region has 15 residues. After removal of 5 bases from V and 7 bases from J, the junction contained 8 bases not matched to a gene. The CDR3 DNA follows: TGTGCCAGCAGTCCAGGGACTAGCGCCGTTAATGAGCAGTTCTTC. It specifies CASSPGTSAVNEQFF.

This clonotype was recorded a few times. The V and J genes are TRBV7-3 and TRBJ2-5; possibly TRBD2 for D (5 bases). V shed 3 bases and J shed 5 bases, with 13 bases lying between them. This CDR3 contains 14 residues. In germline, CDR1 is SGHTA, CDR2 FQGTGA. CDR3 region: CASSLSPGIETQYF. Written as DNA, the CDR3 is TGTGCCAGCAGCTTGAGTCCGGGGATTGAGACCCAGTACTTC.

The chain has TRBV14 and TRBJ2-3; 8 bases agree with TRBD2. CDR1 is SGHDN and CDR2 is FVKESK in the germline V gene. This CDR3 is built from 18 residues. J lost 3 bases, V lost 5 bases, and 16 bases had no gene match. The CDR3 sequence: CASSNRPIRAGETDTQYF. The CDR3 nucleotides read TGTGCCAGCAGCAATCGTCCAATTCGAGCGGGGGAAACAGATACGCAGTATTTT.

The chain carries TRBV10-3 and TRBJ2-1, with 9 bases identical to TRBD1. The CDR3 is 16 amino acids. The V segment lost 8 bases and the J segment 1 base; nucleotides outside the gene matches: 9. Germline CDR1 ENHRY, CDR2 SYGVKD. The CDR3 protein is CAIRGGGTGSYNEQFF. In DNA form, the CDR3 reads TGTGCCATCCGAGGGGGGGGGACAGGGTCCTACAATGAGCAGTTCTTC.

This clonotype was picked up a small number of times. This chain joins TRBV18 and TRBJ1-5; D may be TRBD1 (6 bases). There are 16 residues in the CDR3. V lost 3 bases and J 3 bases, leaving 15 bases between the germline ends. Germline-derived CDR1 and CDR2 are KGHSH and LQKENI. CDR3 in amino acids: CASSPNRSGANQPQHF. Written as DNA, the CDR3 is TGTGCCAGCTCACCGAACCGGTCAGGGGCCAATCAGCCCCAGCATTTT.

The chain links TRBV20-1 to TRBJ2-1; 9 bases map to TRBD1. The germline CDR1 and CDR2 sequences are DFQATT and SNEGSKA (reference sequence). The CDR3 runs to 15 residues. V was clipped by 1 base and J by 2 bases; unmatched bases: 3. CDR3 coding DNA: TGCAGTGCTAGAGTGTGGGACAGGGCCTACAATGAGCAGTTCTTC. This encodes CSARVWDRAYNEQFF.

The chain employs TRBV4-1 and TRBJ1-2; no definite D call. V was shortened by 4 bases and J by 1 base, with 13 bases between the two germline ends. The CDR3 length is 15 residues. Germline V lookup: CDR1 MGHRA, CDR2 YSYEKL. The CDR3 DNA is TGCGCCAGCAGCCCAACCGCCAGGAGTAACTATGGCTACACCTTC. This encodes CASSPTARSNYGYTF.